This T cell receptor (beta chain) was sequenced during a study of blood T cell repertoires in COVID-19. As for the study in general: Sources were T cells, B-cell-depleted T cells, or PBMCs; the material itself was cDNA or gDNA.

Original data processing: Using reference gene primer amplification, nucleated cell counts were estimated. The protocol was immunoSEQ multiplex PCR, while the TCRdb copy is restricted to in-frame clones and leaves out a portion. V and J calls and clone size are given by that table; D and trimming were obtained from the DNA. Among about 220,000 clones listed, around 86% were seen once. The V and J ends lost 7 bases and 3 bases respectively, with 13 bases between them. The CDR3 is 13 amino acids. CDR1 SNHLY and CDR2 FYNNEI come from the germline V gene. The clonotype was recovered from a human donor in a cohort sampled during active COVID-19. Sequenced: peripheral blood. V is TRBV2 and J is TRBJ2-7, with D possibly matching TRBD1 (5 bases). The CDR3 DNA is TGTGCCAGCATCACGGACAAGCACTACGAGCAGTACTTC. Amino acids: CASITDKHYEQYF.